This TCR beta chain is drawn from a study of shared clonotypes between healthy human individuals (dated by TCRdb to the early 2020s). Background on the whole study: A few men and two women, aged 18 to 49 years, made up the cohort. Per donor, three plates each were used for CD4 naive and CD4 memory, two for CD8 naive, and one for CD8 memory. To estimate repertoire size and how much clonotypes are shared between individuals, the study performed deep sequencing of blood TCR repertoires from a handful of healthy adults. To increase sequencing depth and limit assay-specific biases, different laboratories used diverse techniques to prepare libraries and sequence TCR repertoires. Each donor's leukapheresis produced roughly between about 0.8 and 10 billion PBMCs.

As to this clone: What this receptor recognizes is not known. Base qualities are missing; no much larger clone stands one base away.

Using the deep immunoSEQ assay, multiplex PCR amplified TCR CDR3 regions from genomic DNA. For each cell subset, the extracted genomic DNA was distributed evenly across all wells of several immunoSEQ 96-well plates, and each plate served as one replicate. For sorted subsets, 150 to 250 ng genomic DNA, equal to tens of thousands of T cell genomes, was loaded into each replicate PCR. The purified libraries were quantified using a Qubit 3.0 fluorometer, sized with a Bioanalyzer 2100, and then quantified again using the KAPA Library Quantification kit. Each immunoSEQ 96-well plate was sequenced on its own single-read 150-cycle Illumina NextSeq 550 flow cell. From the authors' description of their analysis: Because the immunoSEQ output held only junctional sequences and lacked quality scores, the filtering could not match the filtering applied to full-length reads. To assign V/J genes and CDR3, sequences were annotated against IMGT germline references using PyIR, a Python wrapper for IgBLAST v1.9. Reads were filtered out if the reads had weak V/J assignments (E-value above 1e-6), no CDR3, stop codons, out-of-frame junctions, or ambiguous translated residues. V3J clonotypes were defined as sequences sharing the same inferred V gene, J gene, and CDR3 amino acid sequence. Percentage overlap between repertoires was computed as shared unique clonotypes divided by the size of the smaller repertoire. Repertoire richness was assessed with RTK rarefaction, the Chao1 estimator, and Recon v2.1 estimates of unobserved clonotypes. Generation probabilities were computed with OLGA for all TCRbeta clonotypes obtained by the gDNA method from several donors. What TCRdb holds here is the immuneACCESS table cut down to in-frame rearrangements. Part of the clones is not present; checked against another copy, under half of the missing clones reflect an unresolved V gene, and the others are unexplained. The D gene and trimming were derived from the DNA, and the V and J assignments and clone size from that table. The sample contains some 2,400,000 clones, 95% of them found a single time. The top ten constitute less than 0.15% of the sample.

The paper's findings and limits, for the study overall: Across a handful of donors, roughly 5.1% of naive CD4, around 3.3% of naive CD8, around 2.5% of memory CD4, and approximately 0.42% of memory CD8 clonotypes were shared. Pairwise subsampling led to the expectation that sequencing depth would affect the degree of clonotype sharing among donors. The small number of donors limited the genetic and exposure-history diversity represented. Rarefaction of sorted-subset datasets indicated incomplete sequencing despite the large sequencing depth. Clonotypes shared by all four sorted-subset donors showed higher generation probabilities than non-shared clonotypes. Naive subsets generally had larger estimated clonotype richness than memory subsets. Only blood was sampled, and tissue TCR repertoires likely differ from those in blood.

The donors were healthy, HIV-negative adults with no recently reported acute infections or vaccinations. Only Caucasian adults living in Nashville, Tennessee, USA were represented among the donors. CD4+ T cells were enriched through magnetic negative selection, after which naive cells were positively selected on CD45RA and the remaining negative fraction served as the memory subset. Blood was collected by leukapheresis, and PBMCs were isolated by Ficoll-Histopaque density gradient centrifugation and then cryopreserved in liquid nitrogen vapor phase. Analytical flow cytometry was used to check the purity and quantity of every magnetically sorted T cell population. Genomic DNA was isolated from each sorted fraction and quantified by UV absorbance on a Nanodrop 2000c. V loses 5 bases of germline sequence and J loses 8 bases, and the interval between the two ends is 19 bases. For CDR1 and CDR2, the germline V gene lists MGHRA and YSYEKL. The CDR3 spans 16 residues, from the cysteine through the phenylalanine. Only the CDR3 part of the read is kept: 48 bases, read in frame from the first base.

This TCR came from a man in his late teens or twenties in good health. Specimen: naive CD4+ T cells sorted from blood. The sample's cell subset or site label, decoded: CD45RA+ positively selected. Recombination joined TRBV4-1 with TRBJ1-6; perhaps TRBD1 is the D gene, with 5 bases matching. The CDR3 here reads CASSSPAGEVYSPLHF. The DNA sequence is TGCGCCAGCAGCTCCCCAGCGGGGGAGGTTTATTCACCCCTCCACTTT.